This T cell receptor beta chain was sequenced in a study of T cell repertoires in cytomegalovirus infection. The overall study: Public signatures in TCR beta pointed to CMV infection and matching HLA type. Regarding the study as a whole: The cumulative frequency of public TCR beta families identified carriers of CMV plus the relevant HLA. Ex vivo responses were dominated by HLA-C-restricted CMV-specific TCR beta clonotypes.

The trim removed 4 bases at V and 6 bases at J, leaving 13 bases unmatched. CDR3 length: 16 amino acids. Germline CDR1 SGHVS, CDR2 FQNEAQ. This clonotype was seen at least ten times. The antigen remains undetermined. One entry per CDR3 protein results from TCRdb running MiXCR on the reads. The table includes tens of thousands of distinct CDR3 sequences, 4% detected once. Sequencing was carried out using PBMCs. The source of this sequence is a human donor in good health (CMV status not recorded). Some clones in this sample may be carry-over from other donors' samples. This chain links TRBV7-8 with TRBJ2-7, with 9 positions matching TRBD1. CDR3 sequence (DNA): TGTGCCAGCAGCTGGGGACCTAAGGGACAGGGCCTCGAGCAGTACTTC. Its protein is CASSWGPKGQGLEQYF.